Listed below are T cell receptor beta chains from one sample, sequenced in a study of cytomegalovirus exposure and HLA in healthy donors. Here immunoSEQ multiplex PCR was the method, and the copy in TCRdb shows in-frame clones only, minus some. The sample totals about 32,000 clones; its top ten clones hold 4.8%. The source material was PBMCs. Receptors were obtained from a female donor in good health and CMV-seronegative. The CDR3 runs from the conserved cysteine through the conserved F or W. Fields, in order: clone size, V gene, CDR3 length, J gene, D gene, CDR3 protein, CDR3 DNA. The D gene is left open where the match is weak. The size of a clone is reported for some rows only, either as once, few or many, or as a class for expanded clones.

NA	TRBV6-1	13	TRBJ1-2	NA	CASSESRWGSNTF	TGTGCCAGCAGTGAATCCCGGTGGGGCTCGAACACCTTC
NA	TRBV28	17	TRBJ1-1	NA	CASSWSGLFVSNTEAFF	TGTGCCAGCAGTTGGTCAGGGTTATTCGTCTCGAACACTGAAGCTTTCTTT
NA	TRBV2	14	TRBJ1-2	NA	CASSVDRANYGYTF	TGTGCCAGCAGTGTTGACAGAGCTAACTATGGCTACACCTTC
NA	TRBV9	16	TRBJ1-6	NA	CASSVEGQGGNSPLHF	TGTGCCAGCAGCGTAGAAGGGCAGGGAGGGAATTCACCCCTCCACTTT
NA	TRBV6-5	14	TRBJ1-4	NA	CASSYIPADGKLFF	TGTGCCAGCAGTTACATCCCTGCGGATGGAAAACTGTTTTTT
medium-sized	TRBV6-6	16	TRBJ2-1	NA	CASSLRGGPGTSEQFF	TGTGCCAGCAGCCTCCGTGGCGGCCCCGGAACGAGTGAGCAGTTCTTC
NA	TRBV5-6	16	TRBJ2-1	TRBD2	CASIRRGGLMNNEQFF	TGTGCCAGCATCAGGCGGGGGGGCCTGATGAATAATGAGCAGTTCTTC
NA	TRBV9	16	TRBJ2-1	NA	CASSAGGPRIYNEQFF	TGTGCCAGCAGCGCCGGAGGGCCCAGAATCTACAATGAGCAGTTCTTC
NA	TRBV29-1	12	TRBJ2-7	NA	CSVEGSSYEQYF	TGCAGCGTTGAAGGGAGCTCCTACGAGCAGTACTTC
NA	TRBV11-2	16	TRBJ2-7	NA	CASSRYGRTGAYEQYF	TGTGCCAGCAGCCGCTACGGCAGGACTGGAGCCTACGAGCAGTACTTC
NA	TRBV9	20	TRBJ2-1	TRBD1	CASSGRPPTGEDGLGNEQFF	TGTGCCAGCAGCGGTAGGCCCCCGACAGGGGAAGATGGCCTTGGCAATGAGCAGTTCTTC
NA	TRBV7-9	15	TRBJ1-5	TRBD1	CASSLAGGRNQPQHF	TGTGCCAGCAGCTTAGCAGGGGGCCGCAATCAGCCCCAGCATTTT
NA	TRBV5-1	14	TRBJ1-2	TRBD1	CASSYTGGTNGYTF	TGCGCCAGCAGCTATACAGGGGGCACTAATGGCTACACCTTC
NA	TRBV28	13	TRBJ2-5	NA	CASSPIARETQYF	TGTGCCAGCAGTCCGATAGCCCGGGAGACCCAGTACTTC
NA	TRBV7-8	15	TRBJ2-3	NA	CASSPRSPSTDTQYF	TGTGCCAGCAGCCCCCGTAGCCCTAGCACAGATACGCAGTATTTT
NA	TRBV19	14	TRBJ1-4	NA	CASSPQGESEKLFF	TGTGCCAGTAGCCCACAGGGTGAGAGTGAAAAACTGTTTTTT
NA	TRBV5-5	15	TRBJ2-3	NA	CASSPLGLSTDTQYF	TGTGCCAGCAGCCCTCTAGGCTTGAGCACAGATACGCAGTATTTT
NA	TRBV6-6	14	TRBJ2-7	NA	CASSHLTVSYEQYF	TGTGCCAGCAGTCACCTGACAGTGTCCTACGAGCAGTACTTC
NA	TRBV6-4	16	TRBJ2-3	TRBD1	CASSDNPDRGSDTQYF	TGTGCCAGCAGTGACAACCCGGACAGGGGGTCTGATACGCAGTATTTT
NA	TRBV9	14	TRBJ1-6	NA	CASSGTVYNSPLHF	TGTGCCAGCAGCGGTACAGTATATAATTCACCCCTCCACTTT
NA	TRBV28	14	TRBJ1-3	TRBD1	CASSRQGSGNTIYF	TGTGCCAGCAGCCGACAGGGGTCCGGAAACACCATATATTTT
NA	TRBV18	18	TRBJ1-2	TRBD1	CASSPKGTGGARLYGYTF	TGTGCCAGCTCACCAAAAGGGACAGGTGGGGCCAGACTTTATGGCTACACCTTC
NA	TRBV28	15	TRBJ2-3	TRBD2	CASTTGGGFTDTQYF	TGTGCCAGCACCACTGGGGGGGGATTCACAGATACGCAGTATTTT
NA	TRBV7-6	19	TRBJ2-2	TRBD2	CASSLTVWAGGPDTGELFF	TGTGCCAGCAGCTTAACAGTATGGGCGGGGGGGCCCGACACCGGGGAGCTGTTTTTT
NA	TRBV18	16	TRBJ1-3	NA	CASSPPTGSSGNTIYF	TGTGCCAGCTCACCACCGACAGGATCCTCGGGAAACACCATATATTTT
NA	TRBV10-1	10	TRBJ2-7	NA	CASYSYEQYF	TGCGCCAGCTATTCCTACGAGCAGTACTTC
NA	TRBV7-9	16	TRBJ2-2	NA	CASSLWLVSNTGELFF	TGTGCCAGCAGCTTATGGCTAGTATCGAACACCGGGGAGCTGTTTTTT
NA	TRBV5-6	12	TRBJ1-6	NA	CASAVYNSPLHF	TGTGCCAGCGCGGTTTATAATTCACCCCTCCACTTT
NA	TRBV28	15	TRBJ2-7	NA	CASSLVRQFSYEQYF	TGTGCCAGCAGTTTAGTGCGACAGTTTTCCTACGAGCAGTACTTC
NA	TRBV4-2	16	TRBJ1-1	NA	CASSQGAGARHTEAFF	TGTGCCAGCAGCCAAGGGGCAGGCGCAAGGCACACTGAAGCTTTCTTT
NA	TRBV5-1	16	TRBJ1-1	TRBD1	CASSPRTGGWNTEAFF	TGCGCCAGCAGCCCACGGACAGGGGGATGGAACACTGAAGCTTTCTTT
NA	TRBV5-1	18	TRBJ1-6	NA	CAPSLDSPPSSYNSPLHF	TGCGCCCCCAGCCTGGACAGCCCTCCGAGCTCCTATAATTCACCCCTCCACTTT
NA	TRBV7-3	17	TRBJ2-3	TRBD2	CASSLIGLAGVTDTQYF	TGTGCCAGCAGCTTAATCGGACTAGCGGGGGTCACAGATACGCAGTATTTT
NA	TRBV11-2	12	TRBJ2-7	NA	CASSSQGYEQYF	TGTGCCAGCAGTTCACAGGGCTACGAGCAGTACTTC
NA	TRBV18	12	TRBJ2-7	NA	CASSPGLYEQYF	TGTGCCAGCTCACCAGGGCTCTACGAGCAGTACTTC
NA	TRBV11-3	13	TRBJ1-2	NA	CASSPRQDYGYTF	TGTGCCAGCAGCCCACGACAGGACTATGGCTACACCTTC
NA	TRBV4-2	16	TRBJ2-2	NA	CASSQDEGQTTGELFF	TGTGCGAGCAGCCAAGATGAAGGACAGACCACCGGGGAGCTGTTTTTT